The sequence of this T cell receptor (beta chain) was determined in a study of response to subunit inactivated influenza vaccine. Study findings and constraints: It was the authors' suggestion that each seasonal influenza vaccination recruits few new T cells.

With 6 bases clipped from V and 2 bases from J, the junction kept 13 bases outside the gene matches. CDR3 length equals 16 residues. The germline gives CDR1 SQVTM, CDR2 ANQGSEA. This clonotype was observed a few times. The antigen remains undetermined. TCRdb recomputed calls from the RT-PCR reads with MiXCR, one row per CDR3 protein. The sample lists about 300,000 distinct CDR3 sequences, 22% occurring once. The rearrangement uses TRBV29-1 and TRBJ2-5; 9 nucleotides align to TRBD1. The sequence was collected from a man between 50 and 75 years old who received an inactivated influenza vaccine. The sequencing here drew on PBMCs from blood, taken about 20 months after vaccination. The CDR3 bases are TGCAGCGTGGGGTCATCCCGGGACAGGGCACAAGAGACCCAGTACTTC. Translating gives CSVGSSRDRAQETQYF.